The sequence of this TCR beta chain was determined in a study of T cells in Graves' hyperthyroidism and ophthalmopathy. Whole-study results and caveats: Most clonotypes expanded in the thyroid (above 0.001) were also present in blood. Model predictions of ophthalmopathy came a median roughly 6.7 months before onset.

This CDR3 is 16 amino acids long. With 1 base clipped from V and 6 bases from J, the junction kept 7 bases outside the gene matches. Germline V gene data show CDR1 as PRHDT and CDR2 as FYEKMQ (reference sequence). The diagnostic basis comprised clinical symptoms, serum thyroxine and TRAb, thyroid ultrasound and orbital computed tomography. Template material for amplifying TCR beta CDR3 regions consisted of RNA transcripts. Using the HTBI primer set, a first-round RT-PCR was run on the TCR CDR3. TCRdb processed the multiplex PCR reads anew with MiXCR; each CDR3 protein has one entry. The repertoire holds around 350,000 distinct CDR3 sequences, under 20% seen once, with about 4% in the top ten. This clonotype was picked up many times. Antigen unknown.

Material: blood. This chain uses TRBV13 with TRBJ2-2; the match to TRBD2 covers 8 bases. The clonotype comes from a woman under 30 with Graves' hyperthyroidism. The CDR3 sequence is CASSLEYRTSSGELFF. The CDR3 nucleotides are TGTGCCAGCAGCTTAGAGTACCGGACTAGCTCCGGGGAGCTGTTTTTT.